The 5 T cell receptor beta chains listed next were all sequenced from one sample in a study of shared clonotypes between healthy human individuals. Profiling relied on immunoSEQ multiplex PCR, and the TCRdb table lists in-frame clones only, not all of them. The sample includes over 2 million clones, roughly 94% of them seen just once. Sequencing was done on a sample of naive CD4+ T cells sorted from blood. Indicated subset: CD45RA+ positively selected. The receptors were gathered from a man younger than 35 in good health.

This chain uses TRBV14 with TRBJ1-6; possible D gene TRBD1, 6 bases. V was shortened by 8 bases and J by 3 bases, with 14 bases between the two germline ends. This CDR3 has 15 amino acids. CDR1 and CDR2 (germline): SGHDN, FVKESK. The CDR3 DNA is TGTGCCAGCCGAGACAGGAGCTTCTATAATTCACCCCTCCACTTT. Amino acid sequence: CASRDRSFYNSPLHF.

The genes are TRBV6-1 and TRBJ2-6; the D gene is possibly TRBD1 (5 bases). The CDR3 is made up of 19 amino acids. CDR1 and CDR2 from the germline V gene are MNHNS and SASEGT. V was clipped by 4 bases and J by 0 bases, with 19 bases between them. CDR3 region: CASSAPFRDPSSGANVLTF. CDR3 DNA sequence: TGTGCCAGCAGTGCACCATTCAGGGATCCTAGCTCTGGGGCCAACGTCCTGACTTTC.

This chain connects TRBV19 to TRBJ1-2; D possibly corresponds to TRBD1 (6 bases). From germline, CDR1 is LNHDA and CDR2 SQIVND (reference sequence). V lost 3 bases, J lost 6 bases, and 8 bases lay in between. CDR3 length equals 12 residues. This CDR3 reads CASSMGGHGYTF. CDR3 coding DNA: TGTGCCAGTAGTATGGGGGGGCATGGCTACACCTTC.

The chain carries TRBV5-6 and TRBJ1-1, with a possible D match to TRBD1 (6 bases). The germline V gene has CDR1 SGHDT and CDR2 YYEEEE. Trimming shortened V by 0 bases and J by 1 base, and 10 bases separated the two germline ends. This CDR3 is built from 15 residues. CDR3 DNA sequence: TGTGCCAGCAGCTTGGTTGGGGGCGAGAACACTGAAGCTTTCTTT. Residues: CASSLVGGENTEAFF.

This chain links TRBV7-2 with TRBJ1-2; D remains ambiguous. This CDR3 is 11 amino acids long. V was trimmed by 5 bases and J by 8 bases, leaving 9 bases between them. Germline CDR1 SGHTA, CDR2 FQGNSA. The CDR3 bases are TGTGCCAGCAGCCCACAGAGGGGCTACACCTTC. Its protein is CASSPQRGYTF.